Listed below are T cell receptor beta chains from one sample, sequenced in a study of blood T cell repertoires in COVID-19. Method: immunoSEQ multiplex PCR; TCRdb's copy keeps in-frame clones and lacks some. The data contain roughly 380,000 clones, about 88% of them singletons. Input material: peripheral blood. These receptors were obtained from a middle-aged woman with COVID-19, enrolled during active disease. The CDR3 runs from the conserved cysteine through the conserved F or W. The D gene is left open where the match is weak. Some rows mark clone size as missing; the rest say once, few, many or name a class of expanded clone.

d_gene: -; v_gene: TRBV15; abundance: once; j_gene: TRBJ1-6; CDR3nt: TGTGCCACCAGCAGGGCCCTAGATTCACCCCTCCACTTT; CDR3aa: CATSRALDSPLHF
d_gene: TRBD2; v_gene: TRBV29-1; abundance: -; j_gene: TRBJ2-7; CDR3nt: TGCAGCGTTGAAGGTTCGGCCTCTAGCGGGAGCAACGAGCAGTACTTC; CDR3aa: CSVEGSASSGSNEQYF
d_gene: -; v_gene: TRBV5-1; abundance: -; j_gene: TRBJ1-5; CDR3nt: TGCGCCAGCAGCCCGGAAGGAGATCAGCCCCAGCATTTT; CDR3aa: CASSPEGDQPQHF
d_gene: -; v_gene: TRBV6-6; abundance: -; j_gene: TRBJ2-3; CDR3nt: TGTGCCAGCAGTTACGGCCGGCGGCTCGCAGATACGCAGTATTTT; CDR3aa: CASSYGRRLADTQYF
d_gene: -; v_gene: TRBV4-3; abundance: -; j_gene: TRBJ1-4; CDR3nt: TGCGCCAGCAGCCAAGCAGAGACAGACGAAAAACTGTTTTTT; CDR3aa: CASSQAETDEKLFF
d_gene: -; v_gene: TRBV19; abundance: -; j_gene: TRBJ2-7; CDR3nt: TGTGCCAGTAGCCCTCAGGGAACCCCATACGAGCAGTACTTC; CDR3aa: CASSPQGTPYEQYF
d_gene: -; v_gene: TRBV20-1; abundance: -; j_gene: TRBJ2-1; CDR3nt: TGCAGTGCTAGTCATTACAGGAAGAAACCCCCCTACAATGAGCAGTTCTTC; CDR3aa: CSASHYRKKPPYNEQFF
d_gene: -; v_gene: TRBV7-2; abundance: -; j_gene: TRBJ2-5; CDR3nt: TGTGCCAGCAGCATGGGTTGGCGGGGAACACAAGAGACCCAGTACTTC; CDR3aa: CASSMGWRGTQETQYF
d_gene: TRBD1; v_gene: TRBV7-3; abundance: -; j_gene: TRBJ2-1; CDR3nt: TGTGCCAGCACCCCGACAGGGTTTAGAGATGAGCAGTTCTTC; CDR3aa: CASTPTGFRDEQFF
d_gene: -; v_gene: TRBV6-1; abundance: -; j_gene: TRBJ1-4; CDR3nt: TGTGCCAGCAGTGATATGCTCGGACAAAATGAAAAACTGTTTTTT; CDR3aa: CASSDMLGQNEKLFF
d_gene: TRBD1; v_gene: TRBV19; abundance: -; j_gene: TRBJ2-6; CDR3nt: TGTGCCAGTAGTATAGGTTCGGGACAGGGGTCCGGGGCCAACGTCCTGACTTTC; CDR3aa: CASSIGSGQGSGANVLTF
d_gene: TRBD1; v_gene: TRBV19; abundance: -; j_gene: TRBJ1-2; CDR3nt: TGTGCCAGTAGTATCAGGGACAGGGATTATGGCTACACCTTC; CDR3aa: CASSIRDRDYGYTF
d_gene: TRBD1; v_gene: TRBV30; abundance: few; j_gene: TRBJ1-2; CDR3nt: TGTGCCTGGAGGCCCTCGGGACAGGGGCTCTATGGCTACACCTTC; CDR3aa: CAWRPSGQGLYGYTF
d_gene: TRBD1; v_gene: TRBV27; abundance: -; j_gene: TRBJ2-7; CDR3nt: TGTGCCAGCAGTTTATGGGGACAGCCCTACGAGCAGTACTTC; CDR3aa: CASSLWGQPYEQYF
d_gene: -; v_gene: TRBV6-5; abundance: -; j_gene: TRBJ1-1; CDR3nt: TGTGCCAGCAGTTCTCGGGCAGGGGAGAGGGAGGCTTTCTTT; CDR3aa: CASSSRAGEREAFF
d_gene: TRBD2; v_gene: TRBV5-1; abundance: -; j_gene: TRBJ2-7; CDR3nt: TGCGCCAGCAGCTTGGGGGCGGGAGTGGTGTACGAGCAGTACTTC; CDR3aa: CASSLGAGVVYEQYF
d_gene: -; v_gene: TRBV4-3; abundance: -; j_gene: TRBJ1-3; CDR3nt: TGCGCCAGCAGCCAAGACACGGGGGTGAGCGGAAACACCATATATTTT; CDR3aa: CASSQDTGVSGNTIYF
d_gene: TRBD1; v_gene: TRBV18; abundance: -; j_gene: TRBJ1-5; CDR3nt: TGTGCCAGCTCACCCTCTGACAGGGGAGGCAATCAGCCCCAGCATTTT; CDR3aa: CASSPSDRGGNQPQHF
d_gene: TRBD1; v_gene: TRBV6-2/TRBV6-3; abundance: once; j_gene: TRBJ1-1; CDR3nt: TGTGCCAGCAGTTATTCCACAGGGGGAGTCATGAACACTGAAGCTTTCTTT; CDR3aa: CASSYSTGGVMNTEAFF
d_gene: -; v_gene: TRBV7-9; abundance: -; j_gene: TRBJ1-1; CDR3nt: TGTGCCAGCAGCTTAACCCTCGGGTTTGGTACTCAATTGGGCACTGAAGCTTTCTTT; CDR3aa: CASSLTLGFGTQLGTEAFF
d_gene: TRBD1; v_gene: TRBV12-5; abundance: -; j_gene: TRBJ1-1; CDR3nt: TGTGCTAGTGCCCCGGGACAGGGGGCTGAGGCTTTCTTT; CDR3aa: CASAPGQGAEAFF
d_gene: -; v_gene: TRBV28; abundance: -; j_gene: TRBJ1-1; CDR3nt: TGTGCCAGCAGTACAAACAGGGCGACTGAAGCTTTCTTT; CDR3aa: CASSTNRATEAFF
d_gene: -; v_gene: TRBV11-2; abundance: -; j_gene: TRBJ2-4; CDR3nt: TGTGCCAGCAGCTTAGAAGAGTGGAGGGGGCTCGCACAGTACTTC; CDR3aa: CASSLEEWRGLAQYF